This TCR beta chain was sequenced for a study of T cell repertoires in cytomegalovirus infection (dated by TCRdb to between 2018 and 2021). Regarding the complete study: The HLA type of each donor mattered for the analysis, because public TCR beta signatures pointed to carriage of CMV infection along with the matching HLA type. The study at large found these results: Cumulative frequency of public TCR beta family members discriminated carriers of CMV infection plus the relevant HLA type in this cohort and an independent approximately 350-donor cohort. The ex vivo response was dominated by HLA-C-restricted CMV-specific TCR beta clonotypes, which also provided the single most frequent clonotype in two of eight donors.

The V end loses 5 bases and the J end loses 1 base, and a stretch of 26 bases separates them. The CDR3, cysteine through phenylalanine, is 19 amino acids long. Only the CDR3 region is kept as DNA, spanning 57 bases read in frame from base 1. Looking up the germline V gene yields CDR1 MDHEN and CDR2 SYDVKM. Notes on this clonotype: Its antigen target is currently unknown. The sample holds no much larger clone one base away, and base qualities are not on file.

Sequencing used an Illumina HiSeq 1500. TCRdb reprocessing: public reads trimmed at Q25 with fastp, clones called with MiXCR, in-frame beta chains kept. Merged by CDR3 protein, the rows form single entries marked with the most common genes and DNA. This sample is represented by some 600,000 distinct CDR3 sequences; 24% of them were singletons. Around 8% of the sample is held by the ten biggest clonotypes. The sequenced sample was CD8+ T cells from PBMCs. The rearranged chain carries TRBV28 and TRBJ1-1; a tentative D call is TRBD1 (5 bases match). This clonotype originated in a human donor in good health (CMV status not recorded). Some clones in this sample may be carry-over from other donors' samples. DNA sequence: TGTGCCAGCAGTCGTTCCCCCAGGGAGGTGCCTATCAAGAACACTGAAGCTTTCTTT. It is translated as CASSRSPREVPIKNTEAFF.